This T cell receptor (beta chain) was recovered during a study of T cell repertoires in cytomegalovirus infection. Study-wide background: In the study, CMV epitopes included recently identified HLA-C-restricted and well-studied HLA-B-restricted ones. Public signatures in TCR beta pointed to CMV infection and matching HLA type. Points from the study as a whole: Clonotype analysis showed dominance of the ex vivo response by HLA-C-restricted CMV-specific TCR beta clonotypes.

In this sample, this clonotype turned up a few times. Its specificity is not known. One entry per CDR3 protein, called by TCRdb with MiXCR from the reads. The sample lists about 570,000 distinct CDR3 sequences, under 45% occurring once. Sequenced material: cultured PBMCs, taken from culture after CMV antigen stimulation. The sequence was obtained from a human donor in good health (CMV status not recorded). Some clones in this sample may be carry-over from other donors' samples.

In nucleotides, the CDR3 is TGTGCCAGCAGCCGGGAGACGTCCCCCACAGATACGCAGTATTTT. Encoded protein: CASSRETSPTDTQYF. The genes are TRBV7-9 and TRBJ2-3; tentative D call: TRBD2 (6 bases). CDR3 length equals 15 residues. Germline lookup yields CDR1 SEHNR and CDR2 FQNEAQ (reference sequence). The V and J ends lost 5 bases and 2 bases respectively, with 14 bases between them.